What follows describes a single TCR beta chain. It lacks a known antigen. No much larger clonotype is one base removed from it; base qualities were not supplied. The CDR3 measures 17 amino acids from cysteine to phenylalanine. The only DNA kept is the CDR3, 51 bases in frame from the first base. CDR1 and CDR2, per the germline V gene, are MDHEN and SYDVKM. Trimming leaves V shorter by 0 bases and J shorter by 1 base, with the junction holding 4 bases beyond the gene matches. TCRbeta CDR3 regions were amplified from genomic DNA by means of the immunoSEQ Assay, a bias-controlled multiplex PCR. Concerning the study's data processing: Within the assay, amplification of reference gene primers was used to estimate how many nucleated cells each sample contained. Sequence reads were collapsed and filtered to measure the absolute abundance of every unique TCRbeta CDR3 rearrangement. For each sample, productive Simpson clonality was calculated by taking the square root of Simpson's diversity index across productive rearrangements. The immuneACCESS repertoire file appears here via TCRdb, limited to in-frame rearrangements. These files lack a portion of the clones; in checked studies, under half of the deficit traces to unresolved V genes, and the cause of the others is not known. V and J calls and clone size are given by that table; D and trimming were obtained from the DNA. This sample has nearly 55,000 clones in its table, and 65% to 85% of those were observed once. The ten largest clones add up to about 15% of the sample.

Collaborating institutions collected whole blood in K2EDTA tubes following their own protocols. Collaborator samples were shipped for TCRbeta analysis as frozen whole blood, isolated PBMCs, or DNA extracted from either sample type. The entry originates in a study of blood T cell repertoires in COVID-19 (dated by TCRdb to the early 2020s). About the full investigation: Samples from collaborators originated in the United States, Italy and Spain and spanned both the acute and convalescent phases of COVID-19. The prospective study material was composed of cDNA or gDNA derived from T cells, B-cell-depleted T cells, or PBMCs. The dataset comprised deeply sampled blood TCRbeta repertoires from subjects exposed to, actively infected with, or recovered from COVID-19. The repertoires were released in a freely available public database meant as a resource for research on the immune response to SARS-CoV-2. The samples were drawn from the first 160 participants of the ongoing ImmuneRACE study and from some 1,300 subjects provided by 6 global collaborators. The sample metadata nearly always contained a de-identified subject ID, COVID-19 status, age in years and sex. HLA class I and class II types, where available, came from metadata supplied by the sample provider rather than from assay-based typing. Findings and caveats that apply to the study as a whole: Clinical and demographic metadata were provided uncurated, with the amount varying by source and participant.

This TCR was sampled from a human donor with active or convalescent COVID-19. The donor label of this sample is uncertain. Sequenced: peripheral blood. Rearrangement joined TRBV28 to TRBJ1-5; TRBD1 agrees with 9 junctional bases. Read as DNA, the sequence is TGTGCCAGCAGTTTATGGGGGGACAGGGTGAGCAATCAGCCCCAGCATTTT. Translated, it reads CASSLWGDRVSNQPQHF.